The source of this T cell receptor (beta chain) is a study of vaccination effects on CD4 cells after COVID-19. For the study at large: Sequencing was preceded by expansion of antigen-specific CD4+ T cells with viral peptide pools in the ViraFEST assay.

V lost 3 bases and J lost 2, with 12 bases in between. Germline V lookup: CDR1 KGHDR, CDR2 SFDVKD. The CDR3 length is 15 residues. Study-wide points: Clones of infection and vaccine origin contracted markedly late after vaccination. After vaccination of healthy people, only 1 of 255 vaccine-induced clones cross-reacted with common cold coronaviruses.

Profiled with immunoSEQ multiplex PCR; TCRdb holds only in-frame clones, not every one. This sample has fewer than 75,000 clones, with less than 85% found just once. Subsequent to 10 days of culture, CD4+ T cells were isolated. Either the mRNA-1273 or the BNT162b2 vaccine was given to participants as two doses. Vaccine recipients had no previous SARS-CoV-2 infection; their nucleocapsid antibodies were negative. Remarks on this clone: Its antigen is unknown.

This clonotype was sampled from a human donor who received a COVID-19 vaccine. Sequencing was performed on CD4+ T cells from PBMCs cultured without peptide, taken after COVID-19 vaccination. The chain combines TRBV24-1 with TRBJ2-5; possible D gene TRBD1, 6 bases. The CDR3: CATSDAGTPQETQYF. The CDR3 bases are TGTGCCACCAGTGATGCCGGGACACCTCAAGAGACCCAGTACTTC.